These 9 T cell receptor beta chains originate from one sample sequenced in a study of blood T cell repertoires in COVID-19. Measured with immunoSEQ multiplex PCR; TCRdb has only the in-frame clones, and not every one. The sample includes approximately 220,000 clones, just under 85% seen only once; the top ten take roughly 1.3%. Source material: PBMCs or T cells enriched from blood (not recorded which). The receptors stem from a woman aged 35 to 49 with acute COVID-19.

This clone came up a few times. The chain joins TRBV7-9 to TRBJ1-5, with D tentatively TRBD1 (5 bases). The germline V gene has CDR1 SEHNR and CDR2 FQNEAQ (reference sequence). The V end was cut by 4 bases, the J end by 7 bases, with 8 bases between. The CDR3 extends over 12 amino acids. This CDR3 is CASSSGLQPQHF. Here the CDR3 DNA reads TGTGCCAGCAGCTCAGGGCTGCAGCCCCAGCATTTT. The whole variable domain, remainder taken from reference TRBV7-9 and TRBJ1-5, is DTGVSQNPRHKITKRGQNVTFRCDPISEHNRLYWYRQTLGQGPEFLTYFQNEAQLEKSRLLSDRFSAERPKGSFSTLEIQRTEQGDSAMYLCASSSGLQPQHFGDGTRLSIL.

Here the CDR3 reads CASSKGHNQPQHF. The CDR3 DNA is TGTGCCAGTAGTAAGGGGCACAATCAGCCCCAGCATTTT. The chain carries TRBV19 and TRBJ1-5; perhaps TRBD1 as D (5 bases). From germline, CDR1 is LNHDA and CDR2 SQIVND (reference sequence). Trimming took 4 bases from V and 3 from J, leaving 7 bases between them. The CDR3 covers 13 residues.

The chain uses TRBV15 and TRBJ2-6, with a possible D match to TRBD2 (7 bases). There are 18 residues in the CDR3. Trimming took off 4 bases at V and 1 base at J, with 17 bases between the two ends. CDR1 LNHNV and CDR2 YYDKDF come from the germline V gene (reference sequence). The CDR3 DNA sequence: TGTGCCACCAGCATAGGGGGGGATGCCTCATCTGGGGCCAACGTCCTGACTTTC. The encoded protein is CATSIGGDASSGANVLTF.

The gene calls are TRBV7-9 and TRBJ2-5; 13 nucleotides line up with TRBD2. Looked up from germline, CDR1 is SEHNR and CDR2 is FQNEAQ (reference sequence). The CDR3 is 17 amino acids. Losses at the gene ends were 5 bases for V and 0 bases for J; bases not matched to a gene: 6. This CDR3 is CASSPPTSGGYQETQYF. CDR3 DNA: TGTGCCAGCAGCCCCCCGACTAGCGGGGGGTACCAAGAGACCCAGTACTTC.

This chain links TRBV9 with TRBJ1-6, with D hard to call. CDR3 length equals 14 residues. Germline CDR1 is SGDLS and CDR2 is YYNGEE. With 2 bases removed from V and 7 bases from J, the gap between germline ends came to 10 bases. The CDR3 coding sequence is TGTGCCAGCAGCGTTGCCAGAACCAATTCACCCCTCCACTTT. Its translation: CASSVARTNSPLHF. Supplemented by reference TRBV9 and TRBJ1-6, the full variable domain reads DSGVTQTPKHLITATGQRVTLRCSPRSGDLSVYWYQQSLDQGLQFLIQYYNGEERAKGNILERFSAQQFPDLHSELNLSSLELGDSALYFCASSVARTNSPLHFGNGTRLTVT.

Written as DNA, the CDR3 is TGTGCCAGCAGGCCCCCAGGGGGAGACACCGGGGAGCTGTTTTTT. This encodes CASRPPGGDTGELFF. V and J are TRBV2 and TRBJ2-2, with 7 nucleotides matching TRBD1. Germline loops: CDR1 SNHLY, CDR2 FYNNEI. V shed 6 bases and J 3 bases; nucleotides not matched to a gene: 7. The CDR3 length is 15 residues.

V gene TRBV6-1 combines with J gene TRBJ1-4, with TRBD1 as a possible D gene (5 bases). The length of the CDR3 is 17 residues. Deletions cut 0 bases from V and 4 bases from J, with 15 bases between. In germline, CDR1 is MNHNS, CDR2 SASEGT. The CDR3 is CASSEALVTVLNEKLFF. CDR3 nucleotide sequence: TGTGCCAGCAGTGAAGCACTCGTGACAGTTCTTAATGAAAAACTGTTTTTT.

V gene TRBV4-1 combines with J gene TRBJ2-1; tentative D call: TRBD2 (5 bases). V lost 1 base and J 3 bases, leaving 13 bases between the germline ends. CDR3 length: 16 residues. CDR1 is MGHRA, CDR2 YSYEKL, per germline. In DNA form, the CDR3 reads TGCGCCAGCAGCCAAGTCCCAGCGGAGCTCTACAATGAGCAGTTCTTC. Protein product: CASSQVPAELYNEQFF.

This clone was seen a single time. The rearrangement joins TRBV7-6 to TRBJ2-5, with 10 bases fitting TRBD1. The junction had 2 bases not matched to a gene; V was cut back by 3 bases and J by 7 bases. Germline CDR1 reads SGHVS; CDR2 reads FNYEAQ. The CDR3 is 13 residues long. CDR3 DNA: TGTGCCAGCAGCTTGGACAGGGGGGGGACCCAGTACTTC. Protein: CASSLDRGGTQYF.